These 7 T cell receptor beta chains originate from one sample sequenced in a study of T cells in Graves' hyperthyroidism and ophthalmopathy. TCR beta CDR3 region amplification was performed from RNA transcripts. The HTBI set primed first-round TCR CDR3 RT-PCR. TCRdb reprocessed the multiplex PCR reads via MiXCR and lists one record per CDR3 protein. The data contain 550,000 to 700,000 distinct CDR3 sequences, around 42% of them singletons. Sequenced input: peripheral blood or thyroid tissue (not recorded which). These receptors were collected from an adult woman with Graves' disease, either hyperthyroidism or ophthalmopathy (not recorded which).

This rearrangement joins TRBV7-3 to TRBJ1-5; D gene ambiguous. The CDR3 runs 15 residues. Deletions cut 1 base from V and 0 bases from J, with 7 bases between. Germline-derived CDR1 and CDR2 are SGHTA and FQGTGA. Here the CDR3 reads CASSLSRDSNQPQHF. The CDR3, as DNA: TGTGCCAGCAGCTTAAGCCGGGATAGCAATCAGCCCCAGCATTTT. The full variable domain, rest sourced from reference TRBV7-3 and TRBJ1-5, is GAGVSQTPSNKVTEKGKYVELRCDPISGHTALYWYRQSLGQGPEFLIYFQGTGAADDSGLPNDRFFAVRPEGSVSTLKIQRTERGDSAVYLCASSLSRDSNQPQHFGDGTRLSIL.

This clonotype was found once. The chain couples TRBV7-9 to TRBJ1-5, with D possibly being TRBD1 (5 bases). The CDR3 is 13 amino acids. V was clipped by 7 bases and J by 5 bases, with 12 bases between them. The germline gives CDR1 SEHNR, CDR2 FQNEAQ (reference sequence). The CDR3 spells CASTPLGDQPQHF. DNA of the CDR3: TGTGCCAGCACCCCCTTAGGGGATCAGCCCCAGCATTTT.

CDR3 amino acids: CASSLRAGGGYTF. For the CDR3, the DNA is TGTGCCAGCAGCTTAAGGGCGGGAGGTGGCTACACCTTC. V is TRBV7-3 and J is TRBJ1-2; no firm D call. V lost 1 base, J lost 7 bases, and 10 bases lay in between. The germline gives CDR1 SGHTA, CDR2 FQGTGA. The CDR3 consists of 13 residues.

Details on this clonotype: At one end the junction does not follow the germline gene, possibly because of a read error. The chain joins TRBV7-3 to TRBJ2-7; perhaps TRBD2 as D (6 bases). Germline V gives CDR1 SGHTA, CDR2 FQGTGA. The CDR3 covers 16 residues. CDR3 amino acids: CGSSLRMGGTTYEQYF. CDR3 coding DNA: TGTGGCAGCAGCCTCCGGATGGGCGGGACGACCTACGAGCAGTACTTC.

CDR3 sequence (DNA): TGCGCCAGCAGCCAGAGAGGGACAGCCGAGCAGTACTTC. Residues: CASSQRGTAEQYF. The rearrangement links TRBV5-1 to TRBJ2-5, with 7 nucleotides matching TRBD1. The closer fit of TRBJ2-7 to the DNA end suggests the J call may be wrong. The CDR3 has 13 residues. Germline V lookup: CDR1 SGHRS, CDR2 YFSETQ.

J is TRBJ2-5 and V is TRBV18; weak D call: TRBD2 (6 bases). Trimming pared 3 bases from V and 7 bases from J, leaving 21 bases between. Per germline, CDR1 KGHSH and CDR2 LQKENI. This CDR3 region has 16 residues. The CDR3 DNA follows: TGTGCCAGCTCACCTTACCGGAGGGAGCTCGGGGGGACCCAGTACTTC. It codes for CASSPYRRELGGTQYF.

The table lists this clonotype with many counts. The rearrangement links TRBV6-1 to TRBJ2-7, with 9 bases that match TRBD1. V trimming: 6 bases; J trimming: 2 bases; junction bases outside the gene matches: 11. Germline V gene data show CDR1 as MNHNS and CDR2 as SASEGT. The CDR3 runs 16 residues. CDR3 residues: CASSRNKGTGPYEQYF. CDR3 coding DNA: TGTGCCAGCAGCCGGAACAAGGGGACAGGGCCCTACGAGCAGTACTTC.